What follows are 3 T cell receptor beta chains derived from one specimen sequenced in a study of regulatory T cells in long-lasting Graves disease. With iRepertoire HTBI primers and Arm-PCR of CDR3 regions, TCR beta libraries were built. TCRdb re-called the multiplex PCR reads through MiXCR, storing one row per CDR3 protein. The sample contains 500,000 or so distinct CDR3 sequences, under 20% of which appear only once. Time point: newly diagnosed GD, antithyroid drugs for less than 3 months. Generation of the TCR library employed RNA extracted from PBMCs. This same sample was also part of a study on T cells in Graves' hyperthyroidism and ophthalmopathy.

The material sequenced was peripheral blood mononuclear cells (PBMCs), taken at new diagnosis, from a patient treated with antithyroid drugs. Receptor source: a man aged 40-50 years with Graves disease.

Ten or more counts support this clonotype. The CDR3 region is CASRREREGLYGELFF. CDR3 bases: TGCGCCAGCAGAAGAGAGCGGGAGGGCCTCTACGGGGAGCTGTTTTTT. This chain uses TRBV5-1 with TRBJ2-2; 10 nucleotides align to TRBD2. This CDR3 has 16 residues. Per germline, CDR1 SGHRS and CDR2 YFSETQ. J gave up 7 bases and V 5 bases, and 11 bases lay outside the gene matches.

In the case of this clonotype: The conserved phenylalanine or tryptophan normally closing the CDR3 is absent here, so this likely arose from a read error. The rearrangement links TRBV28 to TRBJ2-7; D remains ambiguous. V lost 2 bases to trimming and J lost 1 base, with 6 bases between them. The CDR3 covers 13 residues. From germline, CDR1 is MDHEN and CDR2 SYDVKM. The CDR3 reads CASSLQQSYEQYL. CDR3 in DNA: TGTGCCAGCAGTTTACAACAATCCTACGAGCAGTACCTC.

This chain uses TRBV27 with TRBJ2-5; weak D call: TRBD1 (6 bases). Trimming took 6 bases from V and 1 from J, leaving 18 bases between them. The length of the CDR3 is 16 residues. The germline V gene encodes CDR1 MNHEY and CDR2 SMNVEV (reference sequence). The CDR3 sequence: CASSLASQGPQETQYF. The CDR3 nucleotides read TGTGCCAGCAGCTTAGCCTCACAGGGTCCCCAAGAGACCCAGTACTTC.